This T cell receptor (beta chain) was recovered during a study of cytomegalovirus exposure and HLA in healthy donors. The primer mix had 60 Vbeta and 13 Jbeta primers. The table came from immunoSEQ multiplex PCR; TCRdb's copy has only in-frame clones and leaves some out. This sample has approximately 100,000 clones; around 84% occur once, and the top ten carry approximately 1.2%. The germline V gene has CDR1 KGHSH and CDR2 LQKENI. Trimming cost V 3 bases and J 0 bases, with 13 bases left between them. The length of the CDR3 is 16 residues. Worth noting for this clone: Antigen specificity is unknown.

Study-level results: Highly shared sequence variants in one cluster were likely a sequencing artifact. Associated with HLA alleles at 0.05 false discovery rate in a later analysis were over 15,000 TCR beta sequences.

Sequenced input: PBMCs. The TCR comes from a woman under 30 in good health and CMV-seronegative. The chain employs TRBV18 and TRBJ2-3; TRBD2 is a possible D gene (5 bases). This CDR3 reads CASSPRSRDSTDTQYF. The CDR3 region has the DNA TGTGCCAGCTCACCCCGCAGCCGGGATAGCACAGATACGCAGTATTTT.